This TCR beta chain was sequenced during a study of shared clonotypes between healthy human individuals. Whole-study context: Donor composition was a couple of women and a few men, aged 18 to 49. General study results and limits: Generation probability values for non-shared clonotypes were lower than those for clonotypes shared by all four donors. Among the subsets, naive ones generally showed larger estimated richness than memory ones.

Every subset had its genomic DNA shared out evenly among several immunoSEQ plates. Profiled with immunoSEQ multiplex PCR; TCRdb holds only in-frame clones, not every one. The sample shows 1.5 million to 2.5 million clones, about 94% of them seen only once. A note on this clone: The antigen remains unidentified.

The naive CD8 fraction comprised CD45RO-negative cells positively selected for CCR7 and excluded terminally differentiated effector memory CD45RA+ cells. CDR1 and CDR2 from the germline V gene are MNHNY and SVGAGI (reference sequence). The length of the CDR3 is 16 residues. V gave up 2 bases and J gave up 2 bases, with 14 bases separating them. Sequenced: naive CD8+ T cells sorted from blood. This TCR came from a man between 18 and 35 years old in good health. This sequence joins TRBV6-6 and TRBJ2-3; a weak D match, TRBD2 (5 bases). Here the CDR3 DNA reads TGTGCCAGCAGTTACGAGGAGGCGGTCGCCACAGATACGCAGTATTTT. Encoded protein: CASSYEEAVATDTQYF.